The rows below give T cell receptor beta chains drawn from one sample of a study of regulatory dendritic cells for organ transplantation. The table came from immunoSEQ multiplex PCR; TCRdb's copy has only in-frame clones and leaves some out. The sample yields approximately 35,000 clones, about 88% seen once. Sequenced: naive CD4+ T cells from blood. Receptors originate from a human donor in good health. Both conserved end residues are part of each CDR3. The D gene is left open where the match is weak. Clone size appears in some rows only: once, few, many, or a class for an expanded clone.

d_gene	j_gene	v_gene	abundance	CDR3aa	CDR3nt
.	TRBJ2-7	TRBV7-2	once	CASSLAGGGLSYEQYF	TGTGCCAGCAGCTTAGCTGGAGGGGGCCTCTCCTACGAGCAGTACTTC
.	TRBJ1-2	TRBV28	.	CASGREQTAGYGYTF	TGTGCCAGCGGCCGAGAACAGACTGCAGGTTATGGCTACACCTTC
.	TRBJ1-3	TRBV30	.	CAWSVVRNSGNTIYF	TGTGCCTGGAGTGTCGTCAGGAACTCTGGAAACACCATATATTTT
.	TRBJ2-1	TRBV9	.	CASSVGDWYNEQFF	TGTGCCAGCAGCGTAGGGGACTGGTACAATGAGCAGTTCTTC
.	TRBJ1-1	TRBV28	.	CASSLGNQGYTEAFF	TGTGCCAGCAGTTTGGGGAATCAGGGATACACTGAAGCTTTCTTT
.	TRBJ1-5	TRBV28	.	CASSLTGNQPQHF	TGTGCCAGCAGTTTAACAGGGAATCAGCCCCAGCATTTT
TRBD2	TRBJ2-1	TRBV9	.	CASSPTMPGGHNEQFF	TGTGCCAGCAGCCCAACGATGCCGGGAGGACACAATGAGCAGTTCTTC
.	TRBJ2-7	TRBV21-1	.	CASSILEILPLRPGQVPYEQYF	TGTGCCAGCAGCATATTGGAGATCCTCCCCCTCAGACCGGGACAGGTTCCCTACGAGCAGTACTTC
TRBD2	TRBJ2-1	TRBV7-2	.	CASSFPGGWQFF	TGTGCCAGCAGCTTCCCCGGGGGGTGGCAGTTCTTC
.	TRBJ2-4	TRBV7-9	.	CASTNGERVAKNIQYF	TGTGCCAGCACCAATGGGGAGAGGGTAGCCAAAAACATTCAGTACTTC
.	TRBJ2-3	TRBV7-2	.	CASSARRPPPDTQYF	TGTGCCAGCAGCGCCAGGCGGCCCCCCCCAGATACGCAGTATTTT
.	TRBJ2-2	TRBV18	.	CASSPQGTTGELFF	TGTGCCAGCTCGCCTCAGGGAACCACCGGGGAGCTGTTTTTT
.	TRBJ2-2	TRBV4-3	.	CASSLEWQLGTGELFF	TGCGCCAGCAGCCTCGAGTGGCAACTAGGCACCGGGGAGCTGTTTTTT
.	TRBJ2-7	TRBV10-3	.	CAISESRDEQYF	TGTGCCATCAGTGAGTCCCGGGACGAGCAGTACTTC
.	TRBJ1-2	TRBV7-2	.	CASSLRRSANYGYTF	TGTGCCAGCAGCTTACGGCGGTCCGCTAACTATGGCTACACCTTC
TRBD2	TRBJ2-3	TRBV5-1	.	CASSLGTSGRRGDTQYF	TGCGCCAGCAGCTTGGGGACTAGCGGAAGGCGCGGAGATACGCAGTATTTT
.	TRBJ1-5	TRBV5-6	.	CASSFRVGRGQPQHF	TGTGCCAGCAGCTTTCGGGTGGGGAGAGGTCAGCCCCAGCATTTT
TRBD1	TRBJ1-2	TRBV4-1	.	CASSQGAQGQGVSYGYTF	TGCGCCAGCAGCCAAGGGGCCCAAGGACAGGGAGTTAGCTATGGCTACACCTTC
.	TRBJ2-7	TRBV5-1	.	CASGPGHSSYEQYF	TGCGCCAGCGGTCCGGGACACAGTTCCTACGAGCAGTACTTC
.	TRBJ1-5	TRBV19	.	CASSIVPGNQPQHF	TGTGCCAGTAGTATAGTCCCAGGGAATCAGCCCCAGCATTTT
.	TRBJ2-7	TRBV6-6	.	CASSSPDRAYEQYF	TGTGCCAGCAGTTCCCCCGACAGAGCCTACGAGCAGTACTTC
TRBD1	TRBJ2-7	TRBV9	.	CASNGRGRRGGQYF	TGTGCCAGCAACGGCAGGGGGCGCAGGGGAGGACAGTACTTC
TRBD1	TRBJ2-7	TRBV6-6	once	CASSYLGQDEQYF	TGTGCCAGCAGTTACTTGGGACAGGACGAGCAGTACTTC
TRBD1	TRBJ2-7	TRBV19	.	CASRGQGLYEQYF	TGTGCCAGTAGGGGACAGGGACTATACGAGCAGTACTTC
.	TRBJ2-2	TRBV27	.	CASSLVARLFNTGELFF	TGTGCCAGCAGTTTAGTCGCCCGGCTCTTTAACACCGGGGAGCTGTTTTTT
.	TRBJ1-3	TRBV9	.	CASSVVPTSSGNTIYF	TGTGCCAGCAGCGTAGTCCCGACGAGCTCTGGAAACACCATATATTTT
TRBD2	TRBJ2-7	TRBV7-6	.	CASSLESSGSYEQYF	TGTGCCAGCAGCTTAGAATCCAGCGGGAGCTACGAGCAGTACTTC
TRBD2	TRBJ2-3	TRBV28	.	CASSFSGRKSDTQYF	TGTGCCAGCAGTTTTAGCGGGAGGAAATCCGATACGCAGTATTTT
TRBD2	TRBJ2-1	TRBV6-5	.	CASSYGTSGRQEQFF	TGTGCCAGCAGTTACGGGACTAGCGGGAGGCAGGAGCAGTTCTTC
.	TRBJ2-7	TRBV14	.	CASSQGPETYTSEQYF	TGTGCCAGCAGCCAAGGTCCGGAGACATATACCTCCGAGCAGTACTTC
TRBD1	TRBJ1-1	TRBV18	.	CASSPPEHRGLSVNTEAFF	TGTGCCAGCTCACCACCGGAACACAGGGGTTTGTCGGTGAACACTGAAGCTTTCTTT
.	TRBJ1-5	TRBV18	.	CASSPTLEDQPQHF	TGTGCCAGCTCACCGACCTTGGAGGATCAGCCCCAGCATTTT
.	TRBJ1-1	TRBV9	.	CASSVGTRNTEAFF	TGTGCCAGCAGCGTAGGGACAAGGAACACTGAAGCTTTCTTT
.	TRBJ2-1	TRBV6-5	.	CASGRNEQFF	TGTGCCAGCGGCCGGAATGAGCAGTTCTTC
TRBD2	TRBJ2-7	TRBV30	.	CAWSPRGLALNF	TGTGCCTGGAGTCCGCGGGGACTAGCGTTGAACTTC
.	TRBJ2-6	TRBV28	.	CASSSASSGANVLTF	TGTGCCAGCAGTTCCGCGAGCTCTGGGGCCAACGTCCTGACTTTC
.	TRBJ1-3	TRBV7-7	.	CASSFRGSGYSGNTIYF	TGTGCTAGCAGCTTCCGCGGTTCGGGCTACTCTGGAAACACCATATATTTT
TRBD2	TRBJ2-7	TRBV5-4	.	CASSPTSGRARGEQYF	TGTGCCAGCAGCCCTACTAGCGGGAGGGCCCGTGGCGAGCAGTACTTC
TRBD2	TRBJ2-2	TRBV30	.	CAWGGLAGKVRTGELFF	TGTGCCTGGGGTGGACTAGCGGGGAAGGTGCGGACCGGGGAGCTGTTTTTT
.	TRBJ1-1	TRBV7-9	.	CASSLGWGARTEAFF	TGTGCCAGCAGCTTAGGGTGGGGGGCTCGGACTGAAGCTTTCTTT
.	TRBJ1-2	TRBV7-2	.	CASSLDIRTSFAYGYTF	TGTGCCAGCAGCTTAGATATCAGGACCTCGTTTGCCTATGGCTACACCTTC
.	TRBJ1-3	TRBV28	.	CASSDAGLLGRNTIYF	TGTGCCAGCAGTGATGCAGGGTTACTTGGCCGAAACACCATATATTTT
.	TRBJ2-5	TRBV11-2	.	CASSFGSQETQYF	TGTGCCAGCAGCTTCGGGTCCCAAGAGACCCAGTACTTC
.	TRBJ1-1	TRBV5-6	few	CASSFVAAYTEAFF	TGTGCCAGCAGCTTTGTGGCAGCCTACACTGAAGCTTTCTTT
TRBD2	TRBJ2-7	TRBV7-2	.	CASSPGGRVEQYF	TGTGCCAGCAGCCCGGGGGGGCGGGTCGAGCAGTACTTC
.	TRBJ1-1	TRBV6-6	.	CASSLQGDTEAFF	TGTGCCAGCAGTTTACAGGGCGACACTGAAGCTTTCTTT
.	TRBJ2-2	TRBV19	.	CASSPSVKFSSSGVGELFF	TGTGCCAGTAGTCCATCAGTCAAATTCAGCTCTTCAGGGGTCGGGGAGCTGTTTTTT
.	TRBJ2-5	TRBV18	.	CASSPIASRKQETQYF	TGTGCCAGCTCACCAATTGCCTCCAGGAAACAAGAGACCCAGTACTTC
TRBD1	TRBJ1-4	TRBV19	.	CASRVTGGEKLFF	TGTGCCAGCAGGGTAACAGGGGGTGAAAAACTGTTTTTT
.	TRBJ1-4	TRBV19	.	CASKDRANEKLFF	TGTGCCAGTAAAGATCGAGCTAATGAAAAACTGTTTTTT